A selection of T cell receptor beta chains follows, all from one sample in a study of shared clonotypes between healthy human individuals. Repertoires were generated with immunoSEQ multiplex PCR, while TCRdb's copy carries only in-frame clones and drops some. The sample records about 1.1 million clones, 60% to 80% being singletons. The sample comprised memory CD4+ T cells from PBMCs. These receptors originate from a man aged 18-30 years in good health. Some clones in this sample may be carry-over from other donors' samples. CDR3s include the opening cysteine and the closing phenylalanine or tryptophan. The D gene is left open where the match is weak. Expanded clones get a size class; other rows say once, few or many, or leave the size out.

v_call,j_call,d_call,clone_size,cdr3_aa,cdr3_nt
TRBV18,TRBJ1-1,.,.,CASSAANTEAFF,TGTGCCAGCTCGGCCGCGAACACTGAAGCTTTCTTT
TRBV5-1,TRBJ1-2,.,.,CASSLARTEYYGYTF,TGCGCCAGCAGCCTAGCTAGGACAGAGTACTATGGCTACACCTTC
TRBV2,TRBJ2-1,.,few,CASSEMGEQFF,TGTGCCAGCAGTGAAATGGGTGAGCAGTTCTTC
TRBV29-1,TRBJ2-7,.,.,CSVGPGASYEQYF,TGCAGCGTGGGGCCGGGGGCTTCCTACGAGCAGTACTTC
TRBV4-2,TRBJ1-3,TRBD1,.,CASSFGTEGGNTIYF,TGTGCCAGCAGTTTCGGGACAGAAGGTGGAAACACCATATATTTT
TRBV28,TRBJ1-5,TRBD1,few,CASSSGTGVVGEHF,TGTGCCAGCAGTTCCGGGACAGGGGTTGTTGGGGAGCATTTT
TRBV15,TRBJ1-1,.,.,CATSRDGVWGGTEAFF,TGTGCCACCAGCAGAGATGGTGTTTGGGGCGGCACTGAAGCTTTCTTT
TRBV28,TRBJ2-1,TRBD2,.,CASSFRTRGEQFF,TGTGCCAGCAGTTTTAGGACTAGAGGCGAGCAGTTCTTC
TRBV11-2,TRBJ2-7,.,.,CASSLESGARYEQYF,TGTGCCAGCAGCTTAGAGTCAGGGGCTCGCTACGAGCAGTACTTC
TRBV7-2,TRBJ1-1,TRBD1,.,CASIPGPLQGGDTEAFF,TGTGCCAGCATCCCGGGGCCCCTACAGGGGGGGGACACTGAAGCTTTCTTT
TRBV6-1,TRBJ2-3,TRBD2,once,CASSEEMSGRSTDTQYF,TGTGCCAGCAGTGAAGAAATGAGCGGGAGGAGCACAGATACGCAGTATTTT
TRBV2,TRBJ2-1,TRBD1,.,CASSVAGQGMYEQFF,TGTGCCAGCAGTGTGGCGGGACAGGGGATGTATGAGCAGTTCTTC
TRBV6-4,TRBJ2-7,.,.,CASSERGGLEQYF,TGTGCCAGCAGTGAGAGGGGTGGCCTCGAGCAGTACTTC
TRBV9,TRBJ2-2,.,.,CASSVDWGSLNTGELFF,TGTGCCAGCAGCGTAGATTGGGGGAGCCTTAACACCGGGGAGCTGTTTTTT
TRBV2,TRBJ2-3,TRBD2,.,CASNGGLAGGESTDTQYF,TGTGCCAGCAACGGGGGACTAGCGGGAGGGGAGAGCACAGATACGCAGTATTTT
TRBV30,TRBJ1-2,.,.,CAWTAWEKDYGYTF,TGTGCCTGGACGGCTTGGGAGAAGGACTATGGCTACACCTTC
TRBV29-1,TRBJ2-7,.,.,CSVRGRTTYEQYF,TGCAGCGTGAGGGGCAGGACGACCTACGAGCAGTACTTC
TRBV19,TRBJ2-1,TRBD1,once,CASKGIGTGSNEQFF,TGTGCCAGTAAAGGAATCGGGACAGGTTCCAATGAGCAGTTCTTC
TRBV29-1,TRBJ1-1,TRBD1,.,CSVRGAGSRPNTEAFF,TGCAGCGTCAGGGGGGCAGGCTCCCGCCCGAACACTGAAGCTTTCTTT
TRBV5-1,TRBJ2-7,.,.,CASSLAIDYEQYF,TGCGCCAGCAGCTTGGCGATAGACTACGAGCAGTACTTC
TRBV27,TRBJ2-7,TRBD1,.,CASSFTGVDEQYF,TGTGCCAGCAGTTTCACAGGGGTGGACGAGCAGTACTTC
TRBV5-5,TRBJ1-5,.,.,CASSFQGTNQPQHF,TGTGCCAGCAGCTTCCAGGGTACCAATCAGCCCCAGCATTTT
TRBV5-1,TRBJ2-7,.,.,CASSLEWEGVREQYF,TGCGCCAGCAGCTTGGAGTGGGAAGGGGTGAGAGAGCAGTACTTC
TRBV15,TRBJ1-1,.,.,CATSRRGGGTEAFF,TGTGCCACCAGCCGAAGGGGCGGGGGGACTGAAGCTTTCTTT
TRBV2,TRBJ1-2,TRBD1,.,CASSWDSLYGYTF,TGTGCCAGCAGTTGGGACAGCTTATATGGCTACACCTTC
TRBV7-2,TRBJ2-6,.,few,CASSSGAPGANVLTF,TGTGCCAGCAGCTCGGGGGCGCCTGGGGCCAACGTCCTGACTTTC
TRBV15,TRBJ2-4,.,.,CATSRESPLASAKNIQYF,TGTGCCACCAGCAGAGAGAGTCCCCTAGCTTCCGCCAAAAACATTCAGTACTTC
TRBV5-1,TRBJ2-4,.,.,CASSLGNRFKGDIQYF,TGCGCCAGCAGCTTGGGGAATCGTTTTAAGGGGGACATTCAGTACTTC
TRBV28,TRBJ2-7,.,.,CASSLSPLEDHEQYF,TGTGCCAGCAGTTTATCTCCCCTAGAGGACCACGAGCAGTACTTC
TRBV20-1,TRBJ2-3,.,.,CSASVRTQYF,TGCAGTGCTAGTGTTCGTACGCAGTATTTT
TRBV9,TRBJ1-3,.,.,CASSRDTAGNTIYF,TGTGCCAGCAGCCGCGACACGGCTGGAAACACCATATATTTT
TRBV9,TRBJ1-4,.,.,CASSVDATGTTNEKLFF,TGTGCCAGCAGCGTAGACGCCACAGGGACTACTAATGAAAAACTGTTTTTT
TRBV7-3,TRBJ2-3,TRBD1,.,CASSLGQGVRTQYF,TGTGCCAGCAGCTTAGGTCAGGGGGTGAGGACGCAGTATTTT
TRBV5-1,TRBJ2-1,TRBD1,.,CASSLYGTGDNEQFF,TGCGCCAGCAGCTTGTACGGGACAGGGGACAATGAGCAGTTCTTC
TRBV2,TRBJ2-3,TRBD2,.,CASSARTSATDTQYF,TGTGCCAGCAGTGCTAGGACTAGCGCCACAGATACGCAGTATTTT
TRBV11-3,TRBJ1-1,.,.,CASSLNQNTEAFF,TGTGCCAGCAGCTTAAACCAGAACACTGAAGCTTTCTTT
TRBV18,TRBJ2-7,.,.,CASSPNDSGEQYF,TGTGCCAGCTCACCAAATGACTCGGGCGAGCAGTACTTC
TRBV2,TRBJ1-5,.,.,CASSDRLSNQPQHF,TGTGCCAGCAGTGACCGACTTAGCAATCAGCCCCAGCATTTT
TRBV2,TRBJ2-3,.,.,CASSEEGIRSDTQYF,TGTGCCAGCAGTGAGGAGGGGATAAGGTCAGATACGCAGTATTTT
TRBV7-6,TRBJ2-7,TRBD1,.,CASSLGTGSHEQYF,TGTGCCAGCAGCTTAGGGACAGGGTCACACGAGCAGTACTTC
TRBV10-1,TRBJ2-7,TRBD1,.,CASSENVVGQDPGYGQYF,TGCGCCAGCAGTGAGAACGTAGTGGGACAGGACCCCGGTTACGGGCAGTACTTC
TRBV27,TRBJ2-7,.,.,CASSPRGQTYEQYF,TGTGCCAGCAGTCCCCGGGGGCAAACCTACGAGCAGTACTTC
TRBV27,TRBJ2-6,TRBD1,.,CASSPGTGRESGANVLTF,TGTGCCAGCAGTCCCGGGACAGGGCGAGAAAGTGGGGCCAACGTCCTGACTTTC
TRBV5-4,TRBJ1-5,.,.,CASSLWGQEGPQHF,TGTGCCAGCAGCTTGTGGGGCCAGGAGGGGCCCCAGCATTTT
TRBV5-4,TRBJ2-1,TRBD1,.,CASSQDRDRAYEQFF,TGTGCCAGCAGCCAAGACAGGGATCGGGCATATGAGCAGTTCTTC
TRBV7-9,TRBJ1-1,.,.,CASSLGAGRGNTEAFF,TGTGCCAGCAGCCTGGGCGCGGGGCGGGGGAACACTGAAGCTTTCTTT
TRBV5-4,TRBJ1-2,.,.,CASSPWAGANYGYTF,TGTGCCAGCAGCCCGTGGGCAGGGGCTAACTATGGCTACACCTTC
TRBV29-1,TRBJ2-1,TRBD2,.,CSVYVAGLINEQFF,TGCAGCGTTTACGTAGCGGGATTGATAAATGAGCAGTTCTTC
TRBV18,TRBJ1-1,.,.,CASSEGAREAFF,TGTGCCAGCTCGGAAGGGGCGCGGGAAGCTTTCTTT
TRBV19,TRBJ1-5,.,few,CASSPKLLGVSISNQPQHF,TGTGCCAGTAGCCCCAAGCTATTGGGAGTGTCGATAAGCAATCAGCCCCAGCATTTT
TRBV2,TRBJ1-5,.,.,CASSAGTRGQPQHF,TGTGCCAGCAGTGCGGGAACAAGAGGTCAGCCCCAGCATTTT
TRBV7-6,TRBJ1-5,.,few,CASSLGGGDQPQHF,TGTGCCAGCAGCCTCGGCGGGGGCGATCAGCCCCAGCATTTT
TRBV11-1,TRBJ1-3,.,.,CASSLCPRGGSRGNTIYF,TGTGCCAGCAGCCTATGCCCAAGGGGGGGATCGAGAGGAAACACCATATATTTT
TRBV28,TRBJ1-2,.,.,CASSFHGGYTF,TGTGCCAGCAGTTTTCATGGCGGCTACACCTTC